The source of this T cell receptor beta chain is a study of CD8 T cells in Susac syndrome. Study overall: Eight or nine of the sequenced Susac syndrome patients were in remission, and about 6 had active disease. Study-wide results and limits: Susac-specific public clones were found in both the total CD8+ and the CD8+ TEMRA repertoires, with fewer than 20 in the former and 5 or 6 in the latter.

Germline CDR1 LGHNA, CDR2 YSLEER. Trimming removed 1 base from V and 0 bases from J, with 10 bases in between. The CDR3 spans 15 residues. About this clonotype itself: Its antigen is not identified.

An input of about 0.45 to 1 ug of RNA was subjected to reverse transcription using random hexamers. The authors amplified TCR beta CDR3 across 54 Vbeta and 13 Jbeta using immunoSEQ multiplex PCR. TCRdb re-derived calls from the immunoSEQ multiplex PCR reads in MiXCR, one entry per CDR3 protein. The profile shows about 110,000 distinct CDR3 sequences, roughly 94% of them singletons. In contrast to the negatively isolated CD8+ and CD4+ T cells, TEMRA cells were FACS-enriched. This TCR came from a human donor with Susac syndrome. What was sequenced was CD8+ T cells from PBMCs. The chain recombines TRBV4-3 with TRBJ2-7; perhaps TRBD2 as D (5 bases). CDR3 loop: CASSQALGSSYEQYF. CDR3 in DNA: TGCGCCAGCAGCCAAGCCCTGGGGAGCTCCTACGAGCAGTACTTC.